This T cell receptor (beta chain) was sequenced during a study of blood T cell repertoires in COVID-19. On the study more broadly: PBMCs, B-cell-depleted T cells, or T cells provided the cDNA or gDNA that made up the material.

In the original processing: Scientists estimated how many nucleated cells there were by amplifying reference gene primers. The data were produced by immunoSEQ multiplex PCR, yet TCRdb's version contains in-frame clones alone and is incomplete. That table furnishes V, J and clone size, whereas the DNA furnished D and trimming. This sample has about 340,000 clones; about 92% occur once, and the top ten carry around 20%. Enrolled through a virtual design, the participants were between about 18 and 100 years of age and came from 24 US areas. Participant-given clinical history determined each cohort assignment. This clonotype was obtained from a woman in her thirties who had recovered from COVID-19. The sample consisted of PBMCs or T cells enriched from blood (not recorded which).

CDR3 sequence reads: CASSQVDAGEQFF. The CDR3 bases are TGCGCCAGCAGCCAGGTTGACGCGGGTGAGCAGTTCTTC. The chain has TRBV4-3 and TRBJ2-1; a weak D match, TRBD2 (5 bases). V was shortened by 3 bases and J by 9 bases, with 12 bases between the two germline ends. This CDR3 comprises 13 residues. The germline V gene encodes CDR1 LGHNA and CDR2 YSLEER.